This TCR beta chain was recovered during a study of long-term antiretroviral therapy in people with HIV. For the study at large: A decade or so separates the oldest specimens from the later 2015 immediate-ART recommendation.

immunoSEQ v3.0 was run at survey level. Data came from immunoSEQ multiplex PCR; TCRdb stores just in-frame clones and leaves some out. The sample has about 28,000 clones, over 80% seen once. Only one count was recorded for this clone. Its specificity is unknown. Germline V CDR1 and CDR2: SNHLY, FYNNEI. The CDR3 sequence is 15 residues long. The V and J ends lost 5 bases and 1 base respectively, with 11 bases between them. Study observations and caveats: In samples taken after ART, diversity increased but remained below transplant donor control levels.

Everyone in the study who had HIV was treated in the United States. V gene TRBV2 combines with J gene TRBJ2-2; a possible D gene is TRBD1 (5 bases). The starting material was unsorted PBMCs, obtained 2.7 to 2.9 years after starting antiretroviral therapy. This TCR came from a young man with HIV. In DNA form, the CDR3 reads TGTGCCAGCAGTCGAGTTCAGGGGAACACCGGGGAGCTGTTTTTT. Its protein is CASSRVQGNTGELFF.